Listed here are 19 T cell receptor beta chains from one sample, sequenced in a study of T cell responses to AZD1222 COVID-19 vaccine. Some clones are missing from TCRdb's copy, which holds only in-frame ones; the method was immunoSEQ multiplex PCR. This sample has roughly 100,000 clones, with around nine tenths found just once. Here the sequenced sample was peripheral blood, taken on day 0 of AZD1222 vaccination. The receptors originated from an adult in good health.

V and J are TRBV30 and TRBJ1-6, with D hard to call. The CDR3 spans 12 residues. Looked up from germline, CDR1 is GTSNPN and CDR2 is SVGIG (reference sequence). V was pared by 1 base and J by 6 bases, with 4 bases between. Written as DNA, the CDR3 is TGTGCCTGGAGTGGCCGTAATTCACCCCTCCACTTT. Translating gives CAWSGRNSPLHF.

The V and J genes are TRBV28 and TRBJ2-2; 8 positions agree with TRBD2. This CDR3 comprises 14 residues. Unmatched junction bases numbered 9, after V lost 10 bases and J lost 5 bases. In germline, CDR1 is MDHEN, CDR2 SYDVKM. This CDR3 reads CATLGTSRTGELFF. In nucleotides, the CDR3 is TGTGCCACCCTCGGGACTAGTCGTACCGGGGAGCTGTTTTTT.

The rearrangement joins TRBV5-6 to TRBJ2-7; a weak D match, TRBD1 (6 bases). Germline values: CDR1 SGHDT, CDR2 YYEEEE. This CDR3 spans 14 amino acids. V was cut by 2 bases and J by 3 bases, with 12 bases left in between. CDR3 region: CASSLSGQNYEQYF. For the CDR3, the DNA is TGTGCCAGCAGCTTATCCGGACAGAACTACGAGCAGTACTTC.

The J gene is TRBJ2-2, the V gene TRBV5-1; D is unresolved. Trimming removed 5 bases at V and 7 bases at J, with 12 bases between. In germline, CDR1 is SGHRS, CDR2 YFSETQ. This CDR3 region has 13 residues. CDR3 loop: CASSSQSHGELFF. In DNA form, the CDR3 reads TGCGCCAGCAGTTCTCAGAGTCACGGGGAGCTGTTTTTT.

CDR3 sequence reads: CASSVQGPTEAFF. The CDR3 nucleotides read TGTGCCAGCAGTGTCCAGGGCCCCACTGAAGCTTTCTTT. The J gene is TRBJ1-1, the V gene TRBV2, with D possibly being TRBD1 (5 bases). The V and J ends lost 4 bases and 4 bases respectively, with 10 bases between them. Germline CDR1 SNHLY, CDR2 FYNNEI. The CDR3 is 13 amino acids.

J is TRBJ2-3 and V is TRBV1; the D segment call TRBD1 is taken from the table without a DNA check. TRBV1 is reported as a pseudogene. The CDR3 totals 12 residues. CDR3 region: CTSSHHTDTQYF. The CDR3 region has the DNA TGCACCAGCAGCCACCATACAGATACGCAGTATTTT.

This clone was seen only a few times. This sequence joins TRBV30 and TRBJ1-3, with D maybe TRBD1 (5 bases). In germline, CDR1 is GTSNPN, CDR2 SVGIG (reference sequence). There are 17 residues in the CDR3. V was cut by 4 bases and J by 2 bases, with 21 bases left in between. The CDR3 region is CAWTTGARGQAGNTIYF. In DNA form, the CDR3 reads TGTGCCTGGACAACCGGGGCCCGAGGTCAGGCTGGAAACACCATATATTTT.

As DNA, the CDR3 is TGCAGCGTTGGGTCAGGTAGTAGCAATCAGCCCCAGCATTTT. It translates to CSVGSGSSNQPQHF. The chain links TRBV29-1 to TRBJ1-5; D gene unclear. Germline V gene data show CDR1 as SQVTM and CDR2 as ANQGSEA. The CDR3 is 14 amino acids. Deletions cut 4 bases from V and 0 bases from J, with 10 bases between.

The V gene is TRBV5-1, the J gene TRBJ2-3; the D is unclear. The CDR3 covers 14 residues. Germline CDR1 is SGHRS and CDR2 is YFSETQ. Trimming left V 10 bases short and J 0 bases short, with 15 bases between. The CDR3 reads CACNPASSTDTQYF. As DNA, the CDR3 is TGCGCCTGCAACCCAGCCTCTAGCACAGATACGCAGTATTTT. Filled out from reference TRBV5-1 and TRBJ2-3, the complete variable domain reads KAGVTQTPRYLIKTRGQQVTLSCSPISGHRSVSWYQQTPGQGLQFLFEYFSETQRNKGNFPGRFSGRQFSNSRSEMNVSTLELGDSALYLCACNPASSTDTQYFGPGTRLTVL.

The CDR3 region is CASSTRTGDYGYTF. In DNA form, the CDR3 reads TGTGCCAGCAGTACTAGGACAGGGGACTATGGCTACACCTTC. J is TRBJ1-2 and V is TRBV6-5; 9 bases match TRBD1. This CDR3 has 14 amino acids. Trimming at V came to 5 bases and at J to 3 bases, leaving 4 bases not matched to a gene. Germline CDR1 and CDR2: MNHEY and SVGAGI.

V is TRBV12-3 or TRBV12-4 and J is TRBJ2-3; D is possibly TRBD2 (6 bases). V lost 8 bases, J lost 4 bases, and 13 bases lay in between. This CDR3 is built from 13 residues. The CDR3 DNA sequence: TGTGCCAGCGCGGGGAGCCGATCAGATACGCAGTATTTT. It is translated as CASAGSRSDTQYF.

This clone was seen just once. The genes are TRBV9 and TRBJ2-3, with 7 bases that match TRBD1. J was trimmed by 2 bases and V by 2 bases; bases with no gene match: 5. This CDR3 has 15 residues. CDR1 is SGDLS, CDR2 YYNGEE, per germline. In DNA, the CDR3 is TGTGCCAGCAGCGTCGGACAGGTCGACACAGATACGCAGTATTTT. Its protein is CASSVGQVDTDTQYF. The whole variable domain, filled in from reference TRBV9 and TRBJ2-3, reads DSGVTQTPKHLITATGQRVTLRCSPRSGDLSVYWYQQSLDQGLQFLIQYYNGEERAKGNILERFSAQQFPDLHSELNLSSLELGDSALYFCASSVGQVDTDTQYFGPGTRLTVL.

This clone was seen a few times. The rearrangement joins TRBV4-1 to TRBJ1-1; D gene unclear. Trimming removed 0 bases at V and 0 bases at J, with 14 bases between. This CDR3 has 17 amino acids. CDR1 MGHRA and CDR2 YSYEKL come from the germline V gene. This CDR3 is CASSQDHTALMNTEAFF. In nucleotides, the CDR3 is TGCGCCAGCAGCCAAGATCACACAGCTCTTATGAACACTGAAGCTTTCTTT.

The CDR3 loop reads CASSISGAGGFDEQFF. For the CDR3, the DNA is TGTGCCAGTAGTATTAGCGGGGCAGGGGGCTTCGATGAGCAGTTCTTC. The V call is TRBV19, the J call TRBJ2-1; D could derive from TRBD1 or TRBD2 (8 bases each). Germline CDR1 and CDR2: LNHDA and SQIVND (reference sequence). The CDR3 covers 16 residues. Trimming stripped 3 bases from V and 8 bases from J, with 20 bases between.

The chain links TRBV11-2 to TRBJ2-1, with 7 positions matching TRBD2. The germline CDR1 and CDR2 sequences are SGHAT and FQNNGV. Losses at the gene ends were 1 base for V and 8 bases for J; bases not matched to a gene: 11. The CDR3 consists of 16 residues. CDR3 region: CASSLVLWGGLHEQFF. CDR3 sequence (DNA): TGTGCCAGCAGCTTAGTTCTCTGGGGGGGTCTGCATGAGCAGTTCTTC.

In nucleotides, the CDR3 is TGTGCCAGCAGTTTACAGGTCCCGAACACCGGGGAGCTGTTTTTT. Translated, it gives CASSLQVPNTGELFF. The chain carries TRBV6-5 and TRBJ2-2; D is possibly TRBD1 (5 bases). Between the trimmed V and J ends, which lost 4 bases and 0 bases, there was a span of 9 bases. This CDR3 contains 15 residues. CDR1 and CDR2 from the germline V gene are MNHEY and SVGAGI.

The chain has TRBV11-1 and TRBJ1-6, with 8 bases that match TRBD1. V was clipped by 5 bases and J by 7 bases; unmatched bases: 7. The CDR3 length is 15 residues. Germline CDR1 and CDR2: SGHAT and FQDESV (reference sequence). In DNA form, the CDR3 reads TGTGCCAGCAGCCCCATTTGGGACAGGAATTCACCCCTCCACTTT. This sequence encodes CASSPIWDRNSPLHF.

This chain uses TRBV11-1 with TRBJ2-3; 11 bases line up with TRBD2. This CDR3 has 16 residues. The junction had 6 bases not matched to a gene; V was cut back by 5 bases and J by 2 bases. CDR1 and CDR2 from the germline V gene are SGHAT and FQDESV (reference sequence). The CDR3 loop is CASSPLAGGFTDTQYF. In DNA form, the CDR3 reads TGTGCCAGCAGCCCCTTAGCGGGGGGGTTCACAGATACGCAGTATTTT.

The V call is TRBV13, the J call TRBJ1-3, with D hard to call. The CDR3 consists of 15 residues. Trimming left V 4 bases short and J 2 bases short, with 12 bases between. CDR1 is PRHDT and CDR2 is FYEKMQ in the germline V gene (reference sequence). In DNA form, the CDR3 reads TGTGCCAGCAGCTCCGTCGGTGACGCTGGAAACACCATATATTTT. It codes for CASSSVGDAGNTIYF.